This T cell receptor beta chain stems from a study of shared clonotypes between healthy human individuals. Whole-study context: Ranging from 18 to 49 in age, donors were a couple of women and a few men. Study-wide results and limits: The study generally estimated greater richness for naive than memory subsets. Measured sharing among donors was expected to vary with sequencing depth.

Libraries were prepared by immunoSEQ multiplex PCR; TCRdb keeps only in-frame clonotypes and omits some of them. There are around 700,000 clones in the sample; about two thirds occur only once, and about 1.8% lies in the top ten. This clone was observed many times. Its antigen is still unknown. Per the germline V gene, CDR1 is SGHTA and CDR2 is FQGNSA. CDR3 length: 17 residues. The V end lost 1 base, the J end lost 2 bases, and 18 bases lay between the germline ends. The sequence came from a woman in her twenties or thirties in good health. What was sequenced was memory CD4+ T cells sorted from blood. This sample's subset: CD45RA-negative fraction. V is TRBV7-2 and J is TRBJ2-7; D unclear. In DNA form, the CDR3 reads TGTGCCAGCAGCTTAGTCCTATGGGCTGAGTCCCCCTACGAGCAGTACTTC. It yields the protein CASSLVLWAESPYEQYF. Complete variable domain (other parts from reference TRBV7-2 and TRBJ2-7): GAGVSQSPSNKVTEKGKDVELRCDPISGHTALYWYRQSLGQGLEFLIYFQGNSAPDKSGLPSDRFSAERTGGSVSTLTIQRTQQEDSAVYLCASSLVLWAESPYEQYFGPGTRLTVT.